These 20 T cell receptor beta chains share one sample of origin, sequenced in a study of OX40 agonist ivuxolimab in advanced cancers. The protocol used for the library was the immunoSEQ multiplex PCR assay. Sourced from immuneACCESS, this table was stored by TCRdb with only in-frame sequences that have V and J called. A share of the clones is absent; for the studies checked, an unresolved V gene accounts for under half, and the remainder has no known explanation. Here the sample has some 110,000 clones; around 90% occur a single time. Together, the top ten hold under 0.85% of the sample. The source was CD4+ or CD8+ T cells sorted from blood, collected in a trial of the OX40 agonist ivuxolimab. Receptors originate from an adult with an advanced solid tumor such as melanoma, head and neck, liver or kidney cancer.

V usage is TRBV7-9 and J usage is TRBJ2-1; D ambiguous. The CDR3 sequence is 12 residues long. The germline V gene encodes CDR1 SEHNR and CDR2 FQNEAQ (reference sequence). V lost 3 bases and J lost 8, with 8 bases in between. The CDR3 sequence: CASSLSRDEQFF. The CDR3 bases are TGTGCCAGCAGCTTGAGTCGAGATGAGCAGTTCTTC.

The chain uses TRBV7-3 and TRBJ2-6, with D possibly matching TRBD2 (5 bases). The length of the CDR3 is 14 residues. Germline CDR1 and CDR2: SGHTA and FQGTGA. Trimming removed 5 bases at V and 1 base at J, with 6 bases between. CDR3 residues: CASSPGSGANVLTF. The CDR3 DNA is TGTGCCAGCAGCCCGGGATCTGGGGCCAACGTCCTGACTTTC.

The rearrangement uses TRBV7-2 and TRBJ2-1; 9 nucleotides match TRBD2. V trimming: 5 bases; J trimming: 0 bases; junction bases outside the gene matches: 11. Germline CDR1 and CDR2: SGHTA and FQGNSA. The CDR3 has 18 residues. DNA for the CDR3: TGTGCCAGCAGCCAGATTACTAGCGGGCCTGGCTCCTACAATGAGCAGTTCTTC. Its translation is CASSQITSGPGSYNEQFF.

V and J are TRBV25-1 and TRBJ2-7; D gene ambiguous. V lost 1 base to trimming and J lost 5 bases, with 9 bases between them. The CDR3 has 13 residues. CDR1 is MGHDK, CDR2 SYGVNS, per germline. The CDR3 DNA sequence: TGTGCCAGCAGTGAATTATACAACCACGAGCAGTACTTC. This encodes CASSELYNHEQYF.

This rearrangement joins TRBV30 to TRBJ1-1; D unclear. This CDR3 is built from 13 residues. Trimming removed 4 bases from V and 1 base from J, with 10 bases in between. Per the germline V gene, CDR1 is GTSNPN and CDR2 is SVGIG (reference sequence). This CDR3 is CAWKNSENTEAFF. CDR3 nucleotides: TGTGCCTGGAAAAACAGCGAGAACACTGAAGCTTTCTTT.

The chain is built from TRBV18 and TRBJ1-2, with 7 bases lining up with TRBD1. Germline V gives CDR1 KGHSH, CDR2 LQKENI. V dropped 3 bases and J dropped 3; count of bases not matched to a gene: 7. CDR3 length: 15 amino acids. The CDR3 DNA is TGTGCCAGCTCACCGGCCCAGGGGGACCACTATGGCTACACCTTC. Its translation: CASSPAQGDHYGYTF. Variable domain in full (rest from reference TRBV18 and TRBJ1-2): NAGVMQNPRHLVRRRGQEARLRCSPMKGHSHVYWYRQLPEEGLKFMVYLQKENIIDESGMPKERFSAEFPKEGPSILRIQQVVRGDSAAYFCASSPAQGDHYGYTFGSGTRLTVV.

The J gene is TRBJ2-7, the V gene TRBV5-8, with D tentatively TRBD1 (6 bases). From germline, CDR1 is SGHTS and CDR2 YDEGEE. The CDR3 is made up of 13 amino acids. The ends were cut back, 4 bases at V and 11 bases at J, with 19 bases in the middle. Here the CDR3 reads CASSPGPSRGEYF. CDR3 coding DNA: TGTGCCAGCAGCCCGGGGCCCAGCAGGGGAGAGTACTTC.

The chain links TRBV7-2 to TRBJ1-4; 7 bases agree with TRBD1. The CDR3 covers 14 residues. J lost 8 bases, V lost 6 bases, and 9 bases had no gene match. Germline V gives CDR1 SGHTA, CDR2 FQGNSA. For the CDR3, the DNA is TGTGCCAGCAGTCGACAGGGCTTAAACGAAAAACTGTTTTTT. Translation gives CASSRQGLNEKLFF.

The count of this clone is one. V and J are TRBV19 and TRBJ1-5; D unclear. This CDR3 contains 13 residues. V gave up 3 bases and J gave up 13 bases, with 16 bases separating them. Germline lookup yields CDR1 LNHDA and CDR2 SQIVND (reference sequence). This CDR3 is CASSIPGPGLQHF. CDR3 sequence (DNA): TGTGCCAGTAGTATCCCGGGCCCAGGCCTGCAGCATTTT.

The chain is built from TRBV19 and TRBJ1-4; D call uncertain. Germline values: CDR1 LNHDA, CDR2 SQIVND (reference sequence). V lost 5 bases and J lost 1, with 11 bases in between. This CDR3 has 15 amino acids. CDR3 coding DNA: TGTGCCAGTAGTGACCCTCACAGAACTAATGAAAAACTGTTTTTT. Translation gives CASSDPHRTNEKLFF.

The genes are TRBV10-3 and TRBJ1-5; TRBD1 is a possible D gene (5 bases). Germline-derived CDR1 and CDR2 are ENHRY and SYGVKD. The germline V and J ends were trimmed by 7 bases and 6 bases, with 13 bases remaining between them. This CDR3 comprises 13 residues. The CDR3: CAINGGGGQPQHF. The CDR3, as DNA: TGTGCCATCAATGGTGGGGGAGGTCAGCCCCAGCATTTT.

Only one count was recorded for this clone. The chain combines TRBV9 with TRBJ2-5; 9 bases are a match to TRBD2. The CDR3 runs to 16 residues. Losses at the gene ends were 0 bases for V and 5 bases for J; bases not matched to a gene: 8. Germline CDR1 is SGDLS and CDR2 is YYNGEE. The CDR3 nucleotides are TGTGCCAGCAGCGTAGTAGGCGGGAGGGCCGGGGAGACCCAGTACTTC. Its protein is CASSVVGGRAGETQYF.

The genes are TRBV28 and TRBJ1-1, with D possibly matching TRBD1 (5 bases). Trimming took 6 bases from V and 5 from J, leaving 16 bases between them. This CDR3 is built from 14 residues. Germline V lookup: CDR1 MDHEN, CDR2 SYDVKM. The CDR3 DNA follows: TGTGCCAGCAGGTACACCGGGACCCAGACTGAAGCTTTCTTT. This gives the protein CASRYTGTQTEAFF.

This chain uses TRBV19 with TRBJ1-2; a weak D match, TRBD1 (6 bases). This CDR3 has 15 amino acids. Trimming shortened V by 6 bases and J by 8 bases, and 22 bases separated the two germline ends. The V gene's germline CDR1 is LNHDA and CDR2 SQIVND (reference sequence). CDR3 nucleotide sequence: TGTGCCAGTAGCCATGAGCGGTCAGGGACACAAGGCTACACCTTC. Protein sequence: CASSHERSGTQGYTF.

The rearrangement joins TRBV18 to TRBJ2-1; TRBD2 agrees at 7 bases. The J segment lost 4 bases and the V segment lost 3 bases, leaving 9 bases of the junction unmatched. CDR3 length equals 16 residues. From germline, CDR1 is KGHSH and CDR2 LQKENI. The CDR3 is CASSPLPSGDYNEQFF. The DNA for the CDR3 is TGTGCCAGCTCACCCCTTCCTAGCGGAGATTACAATGAGCAGTTCTTC.

A single count supports this clone. The CDR3 bases are TGTGCCAGCAGTACACAGGGGGCCGTGGGTTTGGGGACTGAAGCTTTCTTT. Translation: CASSTQGAVGLGTEAFF. The chain employs TRBV28 and TRBJ1-1; 9 bases fit TRBD1. CDR1 is MDHEN, CDR2 SYDVKM, per germline. This CDR3 is built from 17 residues. The ends lost 5 bases at V and 5 bases at J; junction bases unmatched: 15.

The V call is TRBV19, the J call TRBJ1-4; D not resolved. Trimming left V 6 bases short and J 4 bases short, with 12 bases between. Germline CDR1 is LNHDA and CDR2 is SQIVND (reference sequence). CDR3 size: 14 residues. CDR3 region: CASSWGSFNEKLFF. The CDR3 DNA sequence: TGTGCCAGTAGCTGGGGTAGCTTTAATGAAAAACTGTTTTTT.

The gene calls are TRBV5-4 and TRBJ2-7, with 8 positions matching TRBD2. The germline V gene has CDR1 SGHNT and CDR2 YYREEE (reference sequence). J was trimmed by 0 bases and V by 6 bases; bases with no gene match: 5. This CDR3 has 14 residues. CDR3 DNA: TGTGCCAGCAACCGGGAGGGGCGCTCCTACGAGCAGTACTTC. Its protein is CASNREGRSYEQYF.

The rearrangement links TRBV4-3 to TRBJ2-7, with D possibly being TRBD1 (6 bases). V gave up 3 bases and J gave up 6 bases, with 12 bases separating them. CDR1 is LGHNA, CDR2 YSLEER, per germline. This CDR3 is built from 13 residues. CDR3 DNA: TGCGCCAGCAGCCAGTCCACAGGGAGCGAGCAGTACTTC. Its translation: CASSQSTGSEQYF.

The V and J genes are TRBV9 and TRBJ2-3, with D hard to call. This CDR3 has 14 residues. Germline V gene lookup returns CDR1 SGDLS and CDR2 YYNGEE. Trimming pared 0 bases from V and 3 bases from J, leaving 8 bases between. CDR3 amino acids: CASSVGRDTDTQYF. The CDR3 DNA reads TGTGCCAGCAGCGTAGGTAGGGATACAGATACGCAGTATTTT.